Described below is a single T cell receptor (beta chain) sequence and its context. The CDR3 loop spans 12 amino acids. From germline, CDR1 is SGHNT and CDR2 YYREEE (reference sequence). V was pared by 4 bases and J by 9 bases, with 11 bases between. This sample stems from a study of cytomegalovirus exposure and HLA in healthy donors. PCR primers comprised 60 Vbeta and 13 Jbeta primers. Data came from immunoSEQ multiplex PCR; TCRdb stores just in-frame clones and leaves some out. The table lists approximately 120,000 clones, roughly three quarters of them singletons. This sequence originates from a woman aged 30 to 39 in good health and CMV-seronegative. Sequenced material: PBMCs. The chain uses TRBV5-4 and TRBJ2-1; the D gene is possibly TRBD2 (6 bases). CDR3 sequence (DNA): TGTGCCAGCAGCCTAGCGTGGGGTGAGCAGTTCTTC. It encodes CASSLAWGEQFF.